This T cell receptor beta chain derives from a study of cytotoxic CD8 clonotypes in ibrutinib-treated CLL. Study-wide findings and caveats: Clonality went up at ibrutinib response and then declined back toward baseline at progression.

Sequencing was designed to attain a depth spanning 1 in 200,000 to 1 in 1 million T cells. Method: immunoSEQ multiplex PCR; TCRdb's copy keeps in-frame clones and lacks some. The repertoire holds 110,000 or so clones, with roughly 60% as singletons. The CDR3 sequence is 14 residues long. In germline, CDR1 is SGDLS, CDR2 YYNGEE. Trimming took 0 bases from V and 6 from J, leaving 10 bases between them. This clone was observed a handful of times. Its antigen is undetermined. This clonotype originated in a human donor with chronic lymphocytic leukemia. The starting material was PBMCs, obtained after 24 months of ibrutinib treatment. The rearrangement links TRBV9 to TRBJ1-3, with D possibly being TRBD1 (6 bases). CDR3 sequence: CASSVGTGINTIYF. In DNA, the CDR3 is TGTGCCAGCAGCGTAGGAACAGGGATAAACACCATATATTTT.